These 10 T cell receptor beta chains were sequenced from one sample in a study of CD8+CD57+ T cells in acquired aplastic anemia. Template material for TCR beta VDJ and CDR3 profiling consisted of genomic DNA. MiXCR, applied by TCRdb to the reads, yields one record per CDR3 protein. This table holds some 220,000 distinct CDR3 sequences, roughly 35% found once. The sequenced sample was sorted CD4+, CD8+, or CD8+CD57+ T cells (not recorded which) from PBMCs. Receptor source: a human donor in good health, serving as a control.

J is TRBJ2-7 and V is TRBV5-5; TRBD2 matches 11 bases. The CDR3 loop spans 16 amino acids. CDR1 is SGHKS and CDR2 is YYEKEE in the germline V gene (reference sequence). V dropped 0 bases and J dropped 1; count of bases not matched to a gene: 3. As DNA, the CDR3 is TGTGCCAGCAGCTTGGGACTAGCGGGGTTTTCCTACGAGCAGTACTTC. It is translated as CASSLGLAGFSYEQYF.

V usage is TRBV29-1 and J usage is TRBJ1-1; 9 bases agree with TRBD1. CDR1 and CDR2 from the germline V gene are SQVTM and ANQGSEA. V trimming: 5 bases; J trimming: 4 bases; junction bases outside the gene matches: 11. The length of the CDR3 is 15 residues. CDR3: CSVPASDRGGTEAFF. The CDR3 DNA sequence: TGCAGCGTTCCTGCCTCCGACAGGGGGGGCACTGAAGCTTTCTTT.

This clonotype came up many times. This chain connects TRBV5-1 to TRBJ2-7; no firm D call. V was cut by 6 bases and J by 1 base, with 11 bases left in between. This CDR3 is built from 13 residues. CDR1 is SGHRS, CDR2 YFSETQ, per germline. CDR3 region: CASNLGGSYEQYF. CDR3 nucleotide sequence: TGCGCCAGCAATCTCGGCGGATCCTACGAGCAGTACTTC.

This rearrangement joins TRBV29-1 to TRBJ1-1; 7 nucleotides align to TRBD1. The junction had 12 bases not matched to a gene; V was cut back by 6 bases and J by 8 bases. The CDR3 is made up of 13 amino acids. Germline assignment: CDR1 SQVTM and CDR2 ANQGSEA. The CDR3 is CSVTQGGAQEAFF. CDR3 in DNA: TGCAGCGTAACCCAAGGGGGCGCGCAAGAAGCTTTCTTT.

This clonotype has at least ten counts. The chain combines TRBV19 with TRBJ2-1; D assignment may be TRBD1 or TRBD2 (5 bases each). Germline V CDR1 and CDR2: LNHDA, SQIVND (reference sequence). Trimming pared 6 bases from V and 9 bases from J, leaving 18 bases between. CDR3 size: 14 residues. The CDR3 coding sequence is TGTGCCAGTAGAGGTTGGGACCCCCTCGGTGAGCAGTTCTTC. Its translation: CASRGWDPLGEQFF.

V and J are TRBV6-2 or TRBV6-3 and TRBJ2-7; TRBD2 matches 13 bases. CDR3 length: 20 amino acids. Germline loops: CDR1 MNHEY, CDR2 SVGEGT. Trimming cost V 0 bases and J 3 bases; bases outside gene matches: 14. The CDR3 spells CASSYSTSLGLAGDYYEQYF. The CDR3 DNA is TGTGCCAGCAGTTACTCGACGTCCCTCGGACTAGCGGGAGACTACTACGAGCAGTACTTC.

This clonotype was found a few times. This chain links TRBV6-5 with TRBJ2-7; D is unresolved. The CDR3 spans 14 residues. CDR1 is MNHEY, CDR2 SVGAGI, per germline. V was trimmed by 3 bases and J by 1 base, leaving 10 bases between them. Here the CDR3 reads CASSYGRGSYEQYF. Written as DNA, the CDR3 is TGTGCCAGCAGTTATGGTAGAGGTTCCTACGAGCAGTACTTC.

The chain uses TRBV10-3 and TRBJ1-1; no clear D gene. Germline CDR1 reads ENHRY; CDR2 reads SYGVKD. This CDR3 contains 13 residues. V lost 10 bases, J lost 5 bases, and 17 bases lay in between. CDR3 sequence reads: CATRTDTVTEAFF. The DNA for the CDR3 is TGTGCCACCCGGACCGATACCGTTACTGAAGCTTTCTTT.

V gene TRBV2 combines with J gene TRBJ2-7; D is tentatively TRBD1 or TRBD2 (7 bases each). The CDR3 is made up of 12 amino acids. V was pared by 8 bases and J by 3 bases, with 11 bases between. Germline assignment: CDR1 SNHLY and CDR2 FYNNEI. The CDR3 nucleotides read TGTGCCAGCGGGGGGGACAGCTACGAGCAGTACTTC. This gives the protein CASGGDSYEQYF.

The chain has TRBV5-6 and TRBJ2-1; possibly TRBD2 for D (7 bases). CDR3 length: 14 amino acids. The germline gives CDR1 SGHDT, CDR2 YYEEEE. V dropped 3 bases and J dropped 4 bases, with 11 bases sitting between them. As DNA, the CDR3 is TGTGCCAGCAGCTGGGGGGGGCGGTACAATGAGCAGTTCTTC. It yields the protein CASSWGGRYNEQFF.